These T cell receptor beta chains were read from a single sample in a study of blood T cell repertoires in COVID-19. Libraries were prepared by immunoSEQ multiplex PCR; TCRdb keeps only in-frame clonotypes and omits some of them. Of about 110,000 clones listed, 85% were seen once; the top ten hold about 13%. Sequenced: peripheral blood. Source of these receptors: a human donor in a cohort sampled during active COVID-19. Each CDR3 is given with its conserved first and last residue. A D gene is named only where the DNA matches it firmly. The size field is filled for only some rows; it gives once, few, many or a size class.

clone_size: .; d_call: .; v_call: TRBV19; j_call: TRBJ1-1; cdr3_aa: CASTPRDTSEAFF; cdr3_nt: TGTGCCAGTACCCCCCGGGACACCTCTGAAGCTTTCTTT
clone_size: .; d_call: TRBD1; v_call: TRBV18; j_call: TRBJ1-1; cdr3_aa: CASSPGSDRGAFF; cdr3_nt: TGTGCCAGCTCACCCGGATCGGACAGGGGAGCTTTCTTT
clone_size: .; d_call: .; v_call: TRBV6-5; j_call: TRBJ1-6; cdr3_aa: CASSYERGLRSPLHF; cdr3_nt: TGTGCCAGCAGTTACGAGCGGGGTTTAAGGTCACCCCTCCACTTT
clone_size: few; d_call: .; v_call: TRBV10-3; j_call: TRBJ1-1; cdr3_aa: CAISAQRWDTEAFF; cdr3_nt: TGTGCCATCAGTGCTCAGCGGTGGGACACTGAAGCTTTCTTT
clone_size: .; d_call: .; v_call: TRBV15; j_call: TRBJ1-1; cdr3_aa: CATSRVRQQNTEAFF; cdr3_nt: TGTGCCACCAGCAGAGTACGACAGCAGAACACTGAAGCTTTCTTT
clone_size: .; d_call: TRBD1; v_call: TRBV30; j_call: TRBJ1-5; cdr3_aa: CAWSQDRSVEPQHF; cdr3_nt: TGTGCCTGGAGTCAGGACAGGAGCGTGGAGCCCCAGCATTTT
clone_size: .; d_call: .; v_call: TRBV20-1; j_call: TRBJ1-2; cdr3_aa: CSARPYMGYTF; cdr3_nt: TGCAGTGCTAGACCATACATGGGCTACACCTTC
clone_size: .; d_call: TRBD1; v_call: TRBV7-9; j_call: TRBJ1-4; cdr3_aa: CASSLVTGASNEKLFF; cdr3_nt: TGTGCCAGCAGCTTGGTCACAGGGGCCTCTAATGAAAAACTGTTTTTT
clone_size: .; d_call: .; v_call: TRBV5-6; j_call: TRBJ1-4; cdr3_aa: CASSLGVGVPTNEKLFF; cdr3_nt: TGTGCCAGCAGCTTGGGGGTGGGAGTGCCAACTAATGAAAAACTGTTTTTT
clone_size: .; d_call: TRBD1; v_call: TRBV14; j_call: TRBJ1-4; cdr3_aa: CASSPGQGAHEKLFF; cdr3_nt: TGTGCCAGCAGCCCGGGACAGGGGGCTCATGAAAAACTGTTTTTT
clone_size: .; d_call: .; v_call: TRBV15; j_call: TRBJ1-6; cdr3_aa: CATSRGRDNSPLHF; cdr3_nt: TGTGCCACCAGCAGAGGTAGAGATAATTCACCCCTCCACTTT
clone_size: .; d_call: .; v_call: TRBV6-2/TRBV6-3; j_call: TRBJ2-7; cdr3_aa: CASSSVAFEQYF; cdr3_nt: TGTGCCAGCAGTTCTGTAGCTTTTGAGCAGTACTTC
clone_size: once; d_call: .; v_call: TRBV18; j_call: TRBJ2-7; cdr3_aa: CASSPLGQGYYEQYF; cdr3_nt: TGTGCCAGCTCACCCCTCGGCCAGGGGTACTACGAGCAGTACTTC
clone_size: .; d_call: TRBD1; v_call: TRBV6-4; j_call: TRBJ2-1; cdr3_aa: CASKFRDRDHNEQFF; cdr3_nt: TGTGCCAGCAAGTTTCGGGACAGGGACCACAATGAGCAGTTCTTC
clone_size: .; d_call: .; v_call: TRBV5-1; j_call: TRBJ2-7; cdr3_aa: CASSLVEQGHYEQYF; cdr3_nt: TGCGCCAGCAGCTTGGTCGAACAGGGACACTACGAGCAGTACTTC
clone_size: .; d_call: TRBD1; v_call: TRBV28; j_call: TRBJ1-1; cdr3_aa: CASVFIRGQGHTEAFF; cdr3_nt: TGTGCCAGCGTCTTCATCAGAGGACAGGGTCACACTGAAGCTTTCTTT
clone_size: .; d_call: .; v_call: TRBV6-1; j_call: TRBJ2-2; cdr3_aa: CASSEVTGIRELFF; cdr3_nt: TGTGCCAGCAGTGAAGTTACAGGGATCAGGGAGCTGTTTTTT
clone_size: .; d_call: TRBD2; v_call: TRBV7-8; j_call: TRBJ2-1; cdr3_aa: CASSFVLAGVDNEQFF; cdr3_nt: TGTGCCAGCAGCTTTGTACTAGCGGGGGTCGACAATGAGCAGTTCTTC
clone_size: .; d_call: TRBD2; v_call: TRBV6-2/TRBV6-3; j_call: TRBJ2-3; cdr3_aa: CASSRLAGAFSGQYF; cdr3_nt: TGTGCCAGCAGTAGACTAGCGGGGGCTTTTTCAGGGCAGTATTTT
clone_size: .; d_call: TRBD2; v_call: TRBV4-2; j_call: TRBJ2-7; cdr3_aa: CASSPRLVSGGTYEQYF; cdr3_nt: TGTGCCAGCAGCCCTCGGTTGGTTAGCGGGGGTACCTACGAGCAGTACTTC
clone_size: .; d_call: .; v_call: TRBV5-1; j_call: TRBJ1-5; cdr3_aa: CASSLAGGWNQPQHF; cdr3_nt: TGCGCCAGCAGCTTGGCCGGAGGGTGGAATCAGCCCCAGCATTTT
clone_size: .; d_call: TRBD2; v_call: TRBV9; j_call: TRBJ2-1; cdr3_aa: CASSAPSGGSSYNEQFF; cdr3_nt: TGTGCCAGCAGCGCTCCTAGCGGGGGATCCTCCTACAATGAGCAGTTCTTC
clone_size: .; d_call: .; v_call: TRBV6-2/TRBV6-3; j_call: TRBJ2-5; cdr3_aa: CASSLQSETQYF; cdr3_nt: TGTGCCAGCAGCCTTCAATCAGAGACCCAGTACTTC
clone_size: few; d_call: .; v_call: TRBV28; j_call: TRBJ2-3; cdr3_aa: CARPQAGTRPTDTQYF; cdr3_nt: TGTGCCAGGCCCCAAGCCGGGACAAGACCCACAGATACGCAGTATTTT
clone_size: .; d_call: TRBD1; v_call: TRBV25-1; j_call: TRBJ2-5; cdr3_aa: CASSPTGGGQETQYF; cdr3_nt: TGTGCCAGCAGTCCGACAGGGGGAGGGCAAGAGACCCAGTACTTC
clone_size: few; d_call: TRBD2; v_call: TRBV7-2; j_call: TRBJ2-7; cdr3_aa: CASSSALRGGPLEQYF; cdr3_nt: TGTGCCAGCAGCTCGGCTCTACGGGGGGGCCCCCTCGAGCAGTACTTC
clone_size: .; d_call: TRBD1; v_call: TRBV5-1; j_call: TRBJ1-5; cdr3_aa: CASSLWTGGNQPQHF; cdr3_nt: TGCGCCAGCAGCTTGTGGACAGGTGGCAATCAGCCCCAGCATTTT
clone_size: .; d_call: TRBD1; v_call: TRBV7-9; j_call: TRBJ1-6; cdr3_aa: CASSLGQPNSPLHF; cdr3_nt: TGTGCCAGCAGCTTGGGACAGCCTAATTCACCCCTCCACTTT
clone_size: many; d_call: TRBD1; v_call: TRBV3-1/TRBV3-2; j_call: TRBJ2-7; cdr3_aa: CASKTGNNEQYF; cdr3_nt: TGTGCCAGCAAGACAGGGAACAACGAGCAGTACTTC
clone_size: .; d_call: .; v_call: TRBV12-1; j_call: TRBJ1-6; cdr3_aa: CASSLAPLSPLHF; cdr3_nt: TGTGCCAGCAGCTTGGCTCCCCTTTCACCCCTCCACTTT
clone_size: .; d_call: .; v_call: TRBV3-1/TRBV3-2; j_call: TRBJ2-5; cdr3_aa: CASSHASIETQYF; cdr3_nt: TGTGCCAGCAGCCACGCCTCTATAGAGACCCAGTACTTC
clone_size: .; d_call: .; v_call: TRBV10-3; j_call: TRBJ1-5; cdr3_aa: CAISATIGQPQHF; cdr3_nt: TGTGCCATCAGTGCAACCATCGGTCAGCCCCAGCATTTT
clone_size: .; d_call: TRBD1; v_call: TRBV2; j_call: TRBJ1-5; cdr3_aa: CASRGTDYQPQHF; cdr3_nt: TGTGCCAGCAGGGGGACAGACTATCAGCCCCAGCATTTT
clone_size: .; d_call: .; v_call: TRBV9; j_call: TRBJ1-1; cdr3_aa: CASSPQAGLTAEAFF; cdr3_nt: TGTGCCAGCAGCCCCCAGGCAGGGTTAACCGCTGAAGCTTTCTTT
clone_size: .; d_call: .; v_call: TRBV6-2/TRBV6-3; j_call: TRBJ1-5; cdr3_aa: CASSYWGGNQPQHF; cdr3_nt: TGTGCCAGCAGTTACTGGGGCGGAAATCAGCCCCAGCATTTT
clone_size: .; d_call: .; v_call: TRBV5-6; j_call: TRBJ1-4; cdr3_aa: CASSIRDTSNEKLFF; cdr3_nt: TGTGCCAGCAGCATCCGGGACACATCTAATGAAAAACTGTTTTTT
clone_size: .; d_call: TRBD1; v_call: TRBV2; j_call: TRBJ1-5; cdr3_aa: CASGTGAYSNQPQHF; cdr3_nt: TGTGCCAGCGGGACAGGGGCTTATAGCAATCAGCCCCAGCATTTT
clone_size: .; d_call: TRBD1; v_call: TRBV29-1; j_call: TRBJ1-1; cdr3_aa: CSVISAGQGTEAFF; cdr3_nt: TGCAGCGTCATTTCCGCCGGACAGGGGACTGAAGCTTTCTTT
clone_size: .; d_call: TRBD1; v_call: TRBV14; j_call: TRBJ1-5; cdr3_aa: CASSLTGASQHF; cdr3_nt: TGTGCCAGCAGTCTAACAGGGGCGTCCCAGCATTTT
clone_size: .; d_call: .; v_call: TRBV24-1; j_call: TRBJ2-1; cdr3_aa: CATSKGGYNEQFF; cdr3_nt: TGTGCCACCAGCAAAGGGGGCTACAATGAGCAGTTCTTC
clone_size: .; d_call: TRBD1; v_call: TRBV6-6; j_call: TRBJ1-3; cdr3_aa: CASSKPGQGYTIYF; cdr3_nt: TGTGCCAGCAGCAAACCGGGACAGGGGTACACCATATATTTT
clone_size: .; d_call: TRBD1; v_call: TRBV5-1; j_call: TRBJ1-2; cdr3_aa: CASSFGGTGGGDGYTF; cdr3_nt: TGCGCCAGCAGCTTTGGCGGGACAGGGGGCGGGGATGGCTACACCTTC
clone_size: .; d_call: .; v_call: TRBV4-2; j_call: TRBJ2-7; cdr3_aa: CASSQDMQGMREQYF; cdr3_nt: TGTGCCAGCAGCCAAGATATGCAGGGGATGCGCGAGCAGTACTTC
clone_size: .; d_call: .; v_call: TRBV6-2/TRBV6-3; j_call: TRBJ2-1; cdr3_aa: CASSYPQGYGFF; cdr3_nt: TGTGCCAGCAGTTACCCGCAGGGGTATGGGTTCTTC
clone_size: .; d_call: TRBD1; v_call: TRBV28; j_call: TRBJ1-4; cdr3_aa: CASSTAKTGVEKLFF; cdr3_nt: TGTGCCAGCAGTACGGCCAAGACAGGGGTAGAAAAACTGTTTTTT
clone_size: .; d_call: TRBD2; v_call: TRBV28; j_call: TRBJ2-3; cdr3_aa: CASSQELAGTDTQYF; cdr3_nt: TGTGCCAGCAGTCAGGAACTAGCGGGCACAGATACGCAGTATTTT
clone_size: .; d_call: .; v_call: TRBV6-5; j_call: TRBJ1-1; cdr3_aa: CASSYSGTGTEAFF; cdr3_nt: TGTGCCAGCAGTTACTCAGGCACGGGGACAGAAGCTTTCTTT
clone_size: few; d_call: .; v_call: TRBV9; j_call: TRBJ2-3; cdr3_aa: CASSRLSGQITDTQYF; cdr3_nt: TGTGCCAGCAGCAGACTAAGCGGACAGATCACAGATACGCAGTATTTT
clone_size: .; d_call: .; v_call: TRBV13; j_call: TRBJ2-5; cdr3_aa: CASSGGSGAAQETQYF; cdr3_nt: TGTGCCAGCAGCGGTGGTAGCGGAGCCGCACAAGAGACCCAGTACTTC
clone_size: .; d_call: .; v_call: TRBV7-7; j_call: TRBJ2-2; cdr3_aa: CASSPETGVDGELFF; cdr3_nt: TGTGCCAGCAGCCCAGAGACAGGCGTGGACGGGGAGCTGTTTTTT
clone_size: .; d_call: TRBD2; v_call: TRBV9; j_call: TRBJ2-3; cdr3_aa: CASSVGAGSAGADTQYF; cdr3_nt: TGTGCCAGCAGCGTAGGAGCCGGGTCGGCGGGGGCAGATACGCAGTATTTT
clone_size: .; d_call: .; v_call: TRBV5-1; j_call: TRBJ1-1; cdr3_aa: CASSLLQGSGTEAFF; cdr3_nt: TGCGCCAGCAGCTTATTACAGGGCTCGGGCACTGAAGCTTTCTTT